This TCR beta chain derives from a study of human T cells and chemical hapten exposure. Study in general: TCR yields differed between samples (mainly from small differences in pooled library volume).

V gave up 6 bases and J gave up 0 bases, with 6 bases separating them. Looked up from germline, CDR1 is MNHEY and CDR2 is SVGEGT. This CDR3 comprises 13 residues. Unfractionated whole blood was the source from which total RNA was extracted. Study-wide points: DPC sensitization left the count of TCRs above 1 in 1000 unchanged.

This clonotype was counted only a few times. Antigen: not known. The library tagged individual cDNA molecules with unique molecular identifiers. Each CDR3 protein gets one entry after TCRdb re-called the 5' RACE reads with MiXCR. The profile shows roughly 81,000 distinct CDR3 sequences, approximately 8% of them singletons. This clonotype originated in a male donor in good health. The rearrangement links TRBV6-2 or TRBV6-3 to TRBJ1-5; a weak D match, TRBD1 (5 bases). The DNA of the CDR3 is TGTGCCAGCAGGGGACGTAGCAATCAGCCCCAGCATTTT. It translates to CASRGRSNQPQHF.